The source of this TCR beta chain is a study of cytomegalovirus exposure and HLA in healthy donors. The PCR had 60 Vbeta and 13 Jbeta primers. The table came from immunoSEQ multiplex PCR; TCRdb's copy has only in-frame clones and leaves some out. Of 95,000 to 130,000 clones in the sample, 81% were seen once. CDR3 length equals 13 residues. V dropped 7 bases and J dropped 2 bases, with 11 bases sitting between them. The germline V gene encodes CDR1 SNHLY and CDR2 FYNNEI. V is TRBV2 and J is TRBJ1-2; D is undetermined. Sequenced input: PBMCs. This TCR came from a woman between 25 and 40 years old in good health and CMV-seronegative. CDR3 in DNA: TGTGCCAGCACTCTGACTGAAAACTATGGCTACACCTTC. Encoded protein: CASTLTENYGYTF.